These 3 T cell receptor beta chains originate from one sample sequenced in a study of cytomegalovirus exposure and HLA in healthy donors. The PCR ran on 60 Vbeta and 13 Jbeta primers. Sequencing was performed with immunoSEQ multiplex PCR; in TCRdb, only in-frame clones are kept and a portion is missing. The sample contains around 130,000 clones, over 60% of which appear only once. The sequencing input was PBMCs. The receptor set was obtained from a human donor in good health.

The chain is built from TRBV21-1 and TRBJ1-2. TRBV21-1 counts as a pseudogene. This CDR3 has 14 residues. CDR3 sequence (DNA): TGTGCCAGTCGCGGAGAACCATGCCGCTATGGCTACACCTTC. It specifies CASRGEPCRYGYTF.

This sequence joins TRBV12-5 and TRBJ2-5, with TRBD2 identical over 9 bases. The CDR3 consists of 14 residues. Germline assignment: CDR1 LGHNT and CDR2 FRNRAP. Unmatched junction bases numbered 7, after V lost 7 bases and J lost 4 bases. The CDR3 sequence: CASARSGGRETQYF. The CDR3 nucleotides read TGTGCTAGTGCCCGTAGCGGGGGACGAGAGACCCAGTACTTC.

The rearrangement links TRBV7-2 to TRBJ1-4, with TRBD1 as a possible D gene (6 bases). In germline, CDR1 is SGHTA, CDR2 FQGNSA. This CDR3 region has 15 residues. V was shortened by 5 bases and J by 8 bases, with 18 bases between the two germline ends. The CDR3 loop is CASSPSWGRREKLFF. CDR3 DNA sequence: TGTGCCAGCAGCCCTTCGTGGGGGCGAAGAGAAAAACTGTTTTTT.